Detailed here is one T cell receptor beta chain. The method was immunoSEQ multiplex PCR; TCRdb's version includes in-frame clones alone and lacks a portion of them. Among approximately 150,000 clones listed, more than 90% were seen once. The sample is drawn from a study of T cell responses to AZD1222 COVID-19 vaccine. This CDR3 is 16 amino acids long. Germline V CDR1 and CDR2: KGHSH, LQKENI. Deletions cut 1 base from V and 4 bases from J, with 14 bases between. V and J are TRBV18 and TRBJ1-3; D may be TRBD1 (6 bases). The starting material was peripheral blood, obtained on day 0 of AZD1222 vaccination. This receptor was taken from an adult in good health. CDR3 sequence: CASSPLPDRQGNTIYF. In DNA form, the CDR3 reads TGTGCCAGCTCACCACTACCCGACAGGCAGGGAAACACCATATATTTT.